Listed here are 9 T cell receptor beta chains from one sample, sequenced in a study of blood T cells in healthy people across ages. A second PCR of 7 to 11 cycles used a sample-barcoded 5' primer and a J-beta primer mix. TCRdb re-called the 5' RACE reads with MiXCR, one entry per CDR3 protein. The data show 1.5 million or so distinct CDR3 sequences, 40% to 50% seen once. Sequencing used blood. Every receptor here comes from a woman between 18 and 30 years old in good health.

The CDR3, as DNA: TGTGCCATCAGTAACCTAAACTACGAGCAGTACTTC. Encoded protein: CAISNLNYEQYF. The V and J genes are TRBV10-3 and TRBJ2-7; D remains ambiguous. The CDR3 runs 12 residues. Trimming left V 5 bases short and J 3 bases short, with 8 bases between. In germline, CDR1 is ENHRY, CDR2 SYGVKD.

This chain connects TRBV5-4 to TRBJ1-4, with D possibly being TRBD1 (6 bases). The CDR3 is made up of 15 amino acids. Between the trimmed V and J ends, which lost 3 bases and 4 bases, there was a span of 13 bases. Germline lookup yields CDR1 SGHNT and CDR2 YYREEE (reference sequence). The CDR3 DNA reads TGTGCCAGCAGCTCGGGAAGGGGGATTAATGAAAAACTGTTTTTT. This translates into CASSSGRGINEKLFF.

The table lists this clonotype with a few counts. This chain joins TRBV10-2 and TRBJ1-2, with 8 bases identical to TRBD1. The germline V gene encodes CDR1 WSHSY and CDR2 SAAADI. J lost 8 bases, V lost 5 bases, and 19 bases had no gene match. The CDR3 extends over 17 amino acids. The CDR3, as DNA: TGCGCCAGCAGTCTTTTGAACCCAGGACAGGGTGCGAGGGGCTACACCTTC. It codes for CASSLLNPGQGARGYTF.

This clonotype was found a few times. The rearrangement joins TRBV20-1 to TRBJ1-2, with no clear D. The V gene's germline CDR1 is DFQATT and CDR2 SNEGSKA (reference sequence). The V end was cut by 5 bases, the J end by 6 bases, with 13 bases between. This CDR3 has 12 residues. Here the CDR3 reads CSAPGEIDGYTF. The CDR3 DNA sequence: TGCAGTGCTCCCGGGGAGATCGATGGCTACACCTTC.

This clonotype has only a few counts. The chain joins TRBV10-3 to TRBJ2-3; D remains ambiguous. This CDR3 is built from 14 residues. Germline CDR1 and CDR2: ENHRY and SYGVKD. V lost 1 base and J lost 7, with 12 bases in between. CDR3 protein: CAISEFKHTYTQYF. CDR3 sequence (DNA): TGTGCCATCAGTGAGTTTAAGCACACTTATACGCAGTATTTT.

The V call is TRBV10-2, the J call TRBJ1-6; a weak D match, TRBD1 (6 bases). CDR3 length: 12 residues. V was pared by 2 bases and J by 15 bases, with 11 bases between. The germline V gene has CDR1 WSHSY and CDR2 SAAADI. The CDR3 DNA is TGCGCCAGCAGTGAGACAGGGAAGGTCCTCCACTTT. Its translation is CASSETGKVLHF.

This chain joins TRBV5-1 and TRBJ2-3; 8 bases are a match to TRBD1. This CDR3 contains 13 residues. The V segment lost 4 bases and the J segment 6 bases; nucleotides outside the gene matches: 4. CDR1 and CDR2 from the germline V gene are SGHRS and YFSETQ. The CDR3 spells CASSIDRGDTQYF. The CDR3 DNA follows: TGCGCCAGCAGCATCGACAGGGGTGATACGCAGTATTTT.

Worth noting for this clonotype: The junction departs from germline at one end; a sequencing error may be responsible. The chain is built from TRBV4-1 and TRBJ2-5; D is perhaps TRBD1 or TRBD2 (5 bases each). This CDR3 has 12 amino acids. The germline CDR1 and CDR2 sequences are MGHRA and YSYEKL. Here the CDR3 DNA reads TGCGCCAACAGCGGTAGGGGAGAGACCCAGTACTTC. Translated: CANSGRGETQYF.

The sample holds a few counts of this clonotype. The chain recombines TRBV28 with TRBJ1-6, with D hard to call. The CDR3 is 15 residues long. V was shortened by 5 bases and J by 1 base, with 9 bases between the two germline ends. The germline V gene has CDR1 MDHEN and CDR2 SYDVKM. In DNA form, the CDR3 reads TGTGCCAGCAGTGAACAGAGATCCTATAATTCACCCCTCCACTTT. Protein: CASSEQRSYNSPLHF.